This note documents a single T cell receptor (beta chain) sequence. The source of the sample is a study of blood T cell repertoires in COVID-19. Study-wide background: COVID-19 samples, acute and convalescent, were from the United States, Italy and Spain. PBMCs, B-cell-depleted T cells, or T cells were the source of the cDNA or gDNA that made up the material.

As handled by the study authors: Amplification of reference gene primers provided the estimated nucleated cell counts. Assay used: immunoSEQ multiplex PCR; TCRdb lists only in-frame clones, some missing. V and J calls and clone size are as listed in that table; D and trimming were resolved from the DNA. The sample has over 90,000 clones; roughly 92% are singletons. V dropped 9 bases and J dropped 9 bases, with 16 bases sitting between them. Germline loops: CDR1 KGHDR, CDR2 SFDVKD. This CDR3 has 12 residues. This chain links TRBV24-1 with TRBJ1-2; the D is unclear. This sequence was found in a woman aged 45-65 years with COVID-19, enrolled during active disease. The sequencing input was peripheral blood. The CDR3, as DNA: TGTGCCACCCCAGCGGGGAGTGGAAGCTACACCTTC. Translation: CATPAGSGSYTF.